This T cell receptor (beta chain) stems from a study of blood T cells in healthy people across ages (dated by TCRdb to between 2015 and 2017). For context, the study as a whole: In model experiments, template switching captured roughly one uniquely barcoded TCR beta cDNA molecule for every two T cells. To avoid experimental bias, donors of different ages were spread randomly across the sequencing lanes. Using the same blood draw, the study looked at two additional independent replicas of 1 million unique cDNA reads for two donors, one aged 18 to 30 and the other aged 80 or older. The donors were split into four age groups: young (average about 16 years), middle-aged (roughly 42), aged (about 56) and long-lived (approximately 80). To track age-related changes in TCR beta repertoire diversity, the study relied on deep sequencing normalized with unique cDNA molecular identifiers.

Paper-wide results and their limitations: As age increased, observed TCR beta diversity per million T cells dropped in a roughly linear way, and a significant reduction was already evident by age about 36. Bulk unsorted PBMC profiling prevented conclusive comparison of naive and antigen-experienced compartments. A strong correlation was found between observed TCR beta diversity and the percentage of naive T cells measured by flow cytometry. Because the CMV infection status of the donors was unknown, age-related changes in expanded clonotypes may potentially have been confounded. Estimates of total diversity based on one million sequenced T cells were regarded as lower bounds and as underestimates. The long-lived group showed more naive CD4+ T cells, fewer expanded clones and increased TCR diversity than the aged group, suggesting age selection.

About this clonotype itself: Its specific antigen is unknown. No much larger clone exists at a distance of one base, and base qualities are not known.

The CDR3 sequence holds 12 residues, the cysteine and phenylalanine included. CDR3 DNA only is kept here, 36 bases in frame from base 1. V drops 7 bases and J drops 0 bases, leaving 7 bases in between. For CDR1 and CDR2, the germline V gene (reference sequence) lists SEHNR and FQNEAQ. Donors were around 37 systemically healthy Caucasian individuals from Russia aged roughly 6 to 90 years. Approximately 9.7 milliliters of peripheral blood were drawn from each donor into EDTA-treated Vacutainer tubes. Ficoll-Paque density-gradient centrifugation was used to isolate PBMCs, with at least 7 million obtained per sample. Total RNA, at least 5 micrograms per sample, was extracted from PBMCs with Trizol reagent. The percentages of naive CD45RAhigh/CD27high T cells were determined by flow cytometry on a PBMC aliquot from every donor. Libraries were built with 5' RACE. This sample was sequenced with an Illumina HiSeq 2500. A second PCR of about 6 to 12 cycles was performed with a sample-barcoded 5' primer and a J-beta primer mix. Each TCR beta cDNA molecule received a unique molecular identifier from a template-switch 5' adaptor carrying 12 random nucleotides. Each sample yielded at least 3 million CDR3-containing paired-end reads. First-strand cDNA was synthesized from all RNA with the Mint cDNA synthesis kit, primed by a TRBC-specific oligonucleotide. After uracil-DNA glycosylase treatment, a first 18-cycle PCR used universal primers M1SS and BC2_uni_R on all cDNA. Under the source paper's analysis protocol: Normalization of each sample was performed by random selection of 1 million high-quality reads, each carrying a distinct molecular identifier. Instead of being binned into consensus sequences, reads with shared molecular identifiers were discarded. MiTCR, with a Q25 quality threshold and the strictest error-elimination algorithm, was used for CDR3 identification, clonotype clustering and error correction. A nonparametric unseen species model with Euler transformation was used to estimate a lower bound on total TCR beta diversity. The raw public reads went through TCRdb reprocessing: fastp at Q25, MiXCR clone calling, in-frame beta chains kept. Each CDR3 protein gets just one entry, which takes the most common genes and DNA from the rows behind it. The V and J calls here are based on TCRdb, not the publication. This sample gives roughly 1.7 million distinct CDR3 sequences in total; approximately 32% of them show up just once. In total, the top ten clones hold about 11% of the sample.

This clonotype originated in a woman younger than 45 in good health. The sequenced sample consisted of blood. Recombination joined TRBV7-9 with TRBJ2-7; no D gene call is confident. CDR3 loop: CASTSVSYEQYF. The nucleotides are TGTGCCAGCACCTCAGTCTCCTACGAGCAGTACTTC.